This T cell receptor beta chain was recorded in a study of T cells in localized non-small cell lung cancer. Findings of the study overall: Heterogeneity cannot be ruled out, as sequencing used one tumor region only.

Assay used: immunoSEQ multiplex PCR; TCRdb lists only in-frame clones, some missing. The sample shows 50,000 to 70,000 clones, roughly 80% of them seen only once. Details on this clone: Its antigen is still unknown.

V was clipped by 6 bases and J by 0 bases, with 12 bases between them. The CDR3 runs to 15 residues. CDR1 and CDR2 from the germline V gene are WSHSY and SAAADI. The TCR was taken from a man between 40 and 70 years old with stage II lung adenocarcinoma. The sample here was PBMCs, taken before any cancer treatment. This sequence joins TRBV10-2 and TRBJ1-3; tentatively, D is TRBD1 (6 bases). This CDR3 reads CASSATGRSGNTIYF. The CDR3 DNA sequence: TGCGCCAGCAGCGCCACAGGGCGCTCTGGAAACACCATATATTTT.